This TCR beta chain stems from a study of T cell changes during pregnancy in multiple sclerosis. Germline assignment: CDR1 MGHRA and CDR2 YSYEKL. The CDR3 spans 16 residues. V was cut by 4 bases and J by 5 bases, with 20 bases left in between. Profiled with immunoSEQ multiplex PCR; TCRdb holds only in-frame clones, not every one. The repertoire has some 100,000 clones, roughly nine tenths of them found once; the top ten carry around 1.2%. The clonotype was recovered from a female donor with multiple sclerosis, enrolled in a pregnancy study. This chain connects TRBV4-1 to TRBJ1-1, with D possibly being TRBD1 (6 bases). Sequenced material: peripheral blood, taken in the second trimester of pregnancy. The CDR3 DNA reads TGCGCCAGCAGCCGGGCCCCGGCAGGGGAGGGTACTGAAGCTTTCTTT. Residues: CASSRAPAGEGTEAFF.